This TCR beta chain came from a study of radiotherapy plus CTLA-4 blockade in lung cancer. Overall study context: 18% of patients responded objectively, and about 33% achieved disease control. Study-wide points: In blood, tumor-derived TCR clones expanded after radiotherapy plus ipilimumab. The best predictor of response was reported to be early blood T cell clone dynamics, with interferon-beta.

On this clone: The antigen remains undetermined.

Measured with immunoSEQ multiplex PCR; TCRdb has only the in-frame clones, and not every one. This table has some 64,000 clones, around 69% appearing once. The sequence was collected from a human donor with non-small cell lung cancer whose response to radiotherapy plus ipilimumab could not be evaluated. Some clones in this sample may be carry-over from other donors' samples. Sequencing was performed on peripheral blood, taken from a patient treated with radiotherapy plus ipilimumab.

CDR3 nucleotides: TGTGCCAGCGGTAACCTGGAGAGCCTCCGGAAAAACATTCAGTACTTC. This encodes CASGNLESLRKNIQYF. The chain carries TRBV2 and TRBJ2-4; D is uncertain. V lost 8 bases to trimming and J lost 4 bases, with 21 bases between them. Germline V lookup: CDR1 SNHLY, CDR2 FYNNEI. CDR3 length equals 16 residues.